The next 14 T cell receptor beta chains were all read from a single sample in a study of T-cell memory formation after mild COVID-19. TCRdb re-called the 5' RACE reads with MiXCR, one entry per CDR3 protein. The sample holds 350,000 to 450,000 distinct CDR3 sequences, around 18% seen once. The material sequenced was PBMCs or a T cell subset sorted from them (not recorded which). These TCRs come from an adult woman who had mild COVID-19 (a few samples of this study predate the infection). Cell type and time point are not known.

This clonotype has a handful of counts. The chain has TRBV20-1 and TRBJ2-1; 7 bases align to TRBD2. The CDR3 consists of 16 residues. V lost 1 base and J lost 1; bases outside the gene matches: 7. The V gene's germline CDR1 is DFQATT and CDR2 SNEGSKA (reference sequence). The CDR3 DNA is TGCAGTGCTAGAGGTGCCCTAGCGGTGTCCTACAATGAGCAGTTCTTC. Protein: CSARGALAVSYNEQFF.

This clonotype appeared a few times. The J gene is TRBJ2-7, the V gene TRBV5-1, with 8 positions matching TRBD1. The CDR3 is made up of 14 amino acids. V gave up 4 bases and J gave up 2 bases; unmatched junction bases: 5. Germline-derived CDR1 and CDR2 are SGHRS and YFSETQ. The CDR3 here is CASSGGQVTYEQYF. CDR3 sequence (DNA): TGCGCCAGCAGCGGGGGACAGGTTACCTACGAGCAGTACTTC.

At least ten counts were recorded for this clonotype. This chain joins TRBV5-1 and TRBJ1-2; no clear D. V lost 0 bases and J lost 1, with 7 bases in between. The CDR3 runs 14 residues. Germline values: CDR1 SGHRS, CDR2 YFSETQ. The CDR3 region has the DNA TGCGCCAGCAGCTTGGCCGGAGATAACTATGGCTACACCTTC. Its protein product is CASSLAGDNYGYTF.

The sample holds many counts of this clonotype. This sequence joins TRBV6-2 or TRBV6-3 and TRBJ2-7; the D gene is possibly TRBD2 (5 bases). Germline V gene sequence: CDR1 MNHEY, CDR2 SVGEGT. Trimming left V 4 bases short and J 0 bases short, with 10 bases between. The CDR3 loop spans 14 amino acids. The CDR3 nucleotides read TGTGCCAGCAGTTGGGCGGGCAGCTCCTACGAGCAGTACTTC. It is translated as CASSWAGSSYEQYF.

J is TRBJ2-1 and V is TRBV24-1; D is possibly TRBD2 (6 bases). The germline gives CDR1 KGHDR, CDR2 SFDVKD. V shed 3 bases and J shed 0 bases, with 11 bases lying between them. This CDR3 has 16 amino acids. The CDR3, as DNA: TGTGCCACCAGTGATCGCGGGACCTCCTCCTACAATGAGCAGTTCTTC. This gives the protein CATSDRGTSSYNEQFF.

V and J are TRBV6-2 or TRBV6-3 and TRBJ1-1, with D tentatively TRBD1 (5 bases). The V end was cut by 2 bases, the J end by 4 bases, with 11 bases between. The CDR3 is 14 residues long. Germline V gives CDR1 MNHEY, CDR2 SVGEGT. CDR3 in amino acids: CASSYGGKATEAFF. CDR3 coding DNA: TGTGCCAGCAGTTACGGGGGGAAGGCCACTGAAGCTTTCTTT.

The CDR3, as DNA: TGTGCCAGCAGTGTTAGCCTCTACAATGAGCAGTTCTTC. Its translation is CASSVSLYNEQFF. The chain couples TRBV6-4 to TRBJ2-1; D remains ambiguous. The CDR3 has 13 residues. V gave up 4 bases and J gave up 3 bases, with 7 bases separating them. In germline, CDR1 is MRHNA, CDR2 SNTAGT.

In this sample, this clonotype turned up a few times. J is TRBJ1-2 and V is TRBV29-1; possible D gene TRBD1, 5 bases. Trimming pared 7 bases from V and 3 bases from J, leaving 9 bases between. Germline V lookup: CDR1 SQVTM, CDR2 ANQGSEA. The CDR3 extends over 11 amino acids. Here the CDR3 DNA reads TGCAGCGCCGGGGGTGACTATGGCTACACCTTC. The encoded protein is CSAGGDYGYTF.

This clonotype turned up a few times. The chain has TRBV25-1 and TRBJ1-4; D gene uncertain. Germline lookup yields CDR1 MGHDK and CDR2 SYGVNS. The V gene lost 3 bases and the J gene lost 0 bases, with 5 bases spanning the gap. CDR3 length: 14 residues. The CDR3 nucleotides read TGTGCCAGCAGTGACCCCGCAACTAATGAAAAACTGTTTTTT. Protein sequence: CASSDPATNEKLFF. The entire variable domain, with the rest obtained from reference TRBV25-1 and TRBJ1-4, is as follows: EADIYQTPRYLVIGTGKKITLECSQTMGHDKMYWYQQDPGMELHLIHYSYGVNSTEKGDLSSESTVSRIRTEHFPLTLESARPSHTSQYLCASSDPATNEKLFFGSGTQLSVL.

This clonotype was counted between two and nine times. The chain carries TRBV29-1 and TRBJ2-1; possibly TRBD1 or TRBD2 for D (5 bases each). Germline CDR1 and CDR2: SQVTM and ANQGSEA. This CDR3 contains 13 residues. V was trimmed by 6 bases and J by 4 bases, leaving 13 bases between them. The CDR3 sequence is CSVSGRVYNEQFF. The CDR3 DNA sequence: TGCAGCGTGTCAGGGAGAGTTTACAATGAGCAGTTCTTC.

The J gene is TRBJ2-3, the V gene TRBV5-1; 7 nucleotides agree with TRBD2. Per germline, CDR1 SGHRS and CDR2 YFSETQ. The CDR3 consists of 15 residues. J lost 5 bases, V lost 4 bases, and 10 bases had no gene match. The CDR3 DNA is TGCGCCAGCAGCCTGAGCGGGGAGGCTGTAGATACGCAGTATTTT. Residues: CASSLSGEAVDTQYF.

In DNA form, the CDR3 reads TGTGCCAGCAGTTTAGCCCTGGAATCACCCCTCCACTTT. This codes for CASSLALESPLHF. The chain uses TRBV12-3 or TRBV12-4 and TRBJ1-6; unclear D gene. The CDR3 runs to 13 residues. V was clipped by 0 bases and J by 10 bases, with 7 bases between them.

The sample holds many counts of this clonotype. The chain employs TRBV4-3 and TRBJ2-7; 8 nucleotides line up with TRBD2. Germline CDR1 and CDR2: LGHNA and YSLEER. The junction had 5 bases not matched to a gene; V was cut back by 0 bases and J by 4 bases. The CDR3 is made up of 15 amino acids. CDR3 DNA: TGCGCCAGCAGCCAAGAGGGGACTAGTACTTACGAGCAGTACTTC. This gives the protein CASSQEGTSTYEQYF.

This clonotype came up a few times. The chain couples TRBV20-1 to TRBJ2-7; D might be TRBD2 (6 bases). CDR1 and CDR2 from the germline V gene are DFQATT and SNEGSKA (reference sequence). The germline V and J ends were trimmed by 6 bases and 2 bases, with 17 bases remaining between them. The CDR3 contains 14 residues. CDR3 nucleotide sequence: TGCAGTGCCCACCCAATGGGGGAGGCCTACGAGCAGTACTTC. Amino acids: CSAHPMGEAYEQYF.